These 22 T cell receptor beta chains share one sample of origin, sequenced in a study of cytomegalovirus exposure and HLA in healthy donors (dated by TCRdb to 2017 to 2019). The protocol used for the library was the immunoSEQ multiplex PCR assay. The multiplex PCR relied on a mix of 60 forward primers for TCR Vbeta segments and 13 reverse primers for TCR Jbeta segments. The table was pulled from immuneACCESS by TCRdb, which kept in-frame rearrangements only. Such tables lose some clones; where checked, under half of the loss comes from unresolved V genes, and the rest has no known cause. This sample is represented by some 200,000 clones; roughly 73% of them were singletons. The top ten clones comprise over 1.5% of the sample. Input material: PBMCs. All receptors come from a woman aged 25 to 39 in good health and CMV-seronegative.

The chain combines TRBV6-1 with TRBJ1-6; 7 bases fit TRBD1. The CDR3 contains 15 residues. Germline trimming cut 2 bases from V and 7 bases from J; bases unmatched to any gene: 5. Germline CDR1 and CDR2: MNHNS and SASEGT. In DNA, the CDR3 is TGTGCCAGCAGTGAATGGGGGACAGTAAATTCACCCCTCCACTTT. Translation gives CASSEWGTVNSPLHF.

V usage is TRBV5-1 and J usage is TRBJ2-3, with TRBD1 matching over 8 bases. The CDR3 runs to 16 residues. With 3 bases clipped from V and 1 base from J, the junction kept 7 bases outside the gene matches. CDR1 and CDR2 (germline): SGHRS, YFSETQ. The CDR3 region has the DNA TGCGCCAGCAGCTACACAGGGGGTCATGGCACAGATACGCAGTATTTT. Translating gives CASSYTGGHGTDTQYF.

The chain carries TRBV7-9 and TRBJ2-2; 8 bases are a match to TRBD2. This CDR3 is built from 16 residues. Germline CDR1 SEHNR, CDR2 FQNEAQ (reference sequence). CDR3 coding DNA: TGTTCCACCGGATTTAGCGGGATGGGGGACACCGGGGAGCTGTTTTTT. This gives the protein CSTGFSGMGDTGELFF.

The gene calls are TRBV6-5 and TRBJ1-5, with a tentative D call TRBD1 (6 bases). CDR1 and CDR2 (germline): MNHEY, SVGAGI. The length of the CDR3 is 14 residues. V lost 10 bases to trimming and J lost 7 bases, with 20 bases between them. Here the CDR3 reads CATNKGGSGQPQHF. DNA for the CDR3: TGTGCCACCAATAAAGGGGGTTCTGGCCAGCCCCAGCATTTT.

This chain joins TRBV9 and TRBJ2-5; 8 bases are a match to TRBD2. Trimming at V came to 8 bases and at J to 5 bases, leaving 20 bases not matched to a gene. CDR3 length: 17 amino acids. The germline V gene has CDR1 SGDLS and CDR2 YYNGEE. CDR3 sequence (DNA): TGTGCCAGTAGGGAGGGGCTAGCGGGCAGGAGAGGGGAGACCCAGTACTTC. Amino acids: CASREGLAGRRGETQYF.

CDR3 sequence reads: CASSLVRGATPYGYTF. The CDR3 nucleotides read TGTGCCAGCAGCTTAGTACGGGGGGCTACCCCCTATGGCTACACCTTC. The chain carries TRBV11-2 and TRBJ1-2; maybe TRBD1 (6 bases). The CDR3 has 16 residues. Germline CDR1 reads SGHAT; CDR2 reads FQNNGV. V was cut by 1 base and J by 4 bases, with 16 bases left in between.

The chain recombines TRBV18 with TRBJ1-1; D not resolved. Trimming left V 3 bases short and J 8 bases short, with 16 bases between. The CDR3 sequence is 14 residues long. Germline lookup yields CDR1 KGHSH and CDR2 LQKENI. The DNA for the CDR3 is TGTGCCAGCTCACCGACCGGGAAAGAAAGGGAAGCTTTCTTT. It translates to CASSPTGKEREAFF.

CDR3 sequence reads: CASSLDSAARGGYTF. The CDR3 DNA reads TGTGCCAGCAGCTTAGATTCAGCAGCCCGGGGTGGCTACACCTTC. The V gene is TRBV7-2, the J gene TRBJ1-2; D not resolved. Germline CDR1 SGHTA, CDR2 FQGNSA. CDR3 length: 15 residues. Trimming left V 1 base short and J 7 bases short, with 16 bases between. The full variable domain, completed using reference TRBV7-2 and TRBJ1-2, is GAGVSQSPSNKVTEKGKDVELRCDPISGHTALYWYRQSLGQGLEFLIYFQGNSAPDKSGLPSDRFSAERTGGSVSTLTIQRTQQEDSAVYLCASSLDSAARGGYTFGSGTRLTVV.

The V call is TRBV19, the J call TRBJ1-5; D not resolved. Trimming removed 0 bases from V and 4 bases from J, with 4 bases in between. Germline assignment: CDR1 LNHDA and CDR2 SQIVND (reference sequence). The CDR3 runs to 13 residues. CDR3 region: CASSIDLNQPQHF. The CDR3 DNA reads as TGTGCCAGTAGTATAGACCTGAATCAGCCCCAGCATTTT.

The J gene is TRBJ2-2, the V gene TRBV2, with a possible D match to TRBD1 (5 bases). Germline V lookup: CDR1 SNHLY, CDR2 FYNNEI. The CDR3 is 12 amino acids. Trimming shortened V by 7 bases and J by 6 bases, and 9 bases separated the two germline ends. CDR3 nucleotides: TGTGCCAGCAAGAAAGGGGCCGGGGAGCTGTTTTTT. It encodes CASKKGAGELFF. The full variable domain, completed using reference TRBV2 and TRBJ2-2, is EPEVTQTPSHQVTQMGQEVILRCVPISNHLYFYWYRQILGQKVEFLVSFYNNEISEKSEIFDDQFSVERPDGSNFTLKIRSTKLEDSAMYFCASKKGAGELFFGEGSRLTVL.

This chain's CDR3 is CASSIDYTGILPGNYGYTF. The CDR3 DNA reads as TGTGCCAGTAGTATAGACTACACAGGGATCCTCCCAGGGAACTATGGCTACACCTTC. The J gene is TRBJ1-2, the V gene TRBV19; D is possibly TRBD1 (6 bases). Per the germline V gene, CDR1 is LNHDA and CDR2 is SQIVND (reference sequence). Trimming removed 0 bases at V and 2 bases at J, with 22 bases between. The CDR3 has 19 amino acids.

CDR3 amino acids: CASSQDPSGYGYTF. In DNA, the CDR3 is TGTGCCAGCAGCCAAGACCCCTCGGGCTATGGCTACACCTTC. The chain is built from TRBV4-2 and TRBJ1-2; D gene uncertain. The CDR3 is made up of 14 amino acids. With 0 bases removed from V and 4 bases from J, the gap between germline ends came to 9 bases. Germline V gene data show CDR1 as LGHNA and CDR2 as YNFKEQ.

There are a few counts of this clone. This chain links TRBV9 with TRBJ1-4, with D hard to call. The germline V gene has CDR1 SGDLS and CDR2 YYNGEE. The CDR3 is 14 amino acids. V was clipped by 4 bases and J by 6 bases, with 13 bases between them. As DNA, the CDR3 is TGTGCCAGCAGCCCAAGGACTGCTCATGAAAAACTGTTTTTT. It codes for CASSPRTAHEKLFF.

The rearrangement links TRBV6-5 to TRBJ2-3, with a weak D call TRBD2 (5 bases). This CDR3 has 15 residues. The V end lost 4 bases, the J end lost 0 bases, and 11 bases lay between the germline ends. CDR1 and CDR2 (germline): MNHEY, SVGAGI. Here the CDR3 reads CASSLGGLSTDTQYF. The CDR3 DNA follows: TGTGCCAGCAGTTTAGGCGGACTTAGCACAGATACGCAGTATTTT.

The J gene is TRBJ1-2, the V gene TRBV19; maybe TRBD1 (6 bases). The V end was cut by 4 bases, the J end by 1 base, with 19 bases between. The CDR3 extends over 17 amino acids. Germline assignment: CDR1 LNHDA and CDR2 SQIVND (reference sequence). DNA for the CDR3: TGTGCCAGTAGTAAGGGGGTAGGGGCCGAACTTAACTATGGCTACACCTTC. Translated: CASSKGVGAELNYGYTF.

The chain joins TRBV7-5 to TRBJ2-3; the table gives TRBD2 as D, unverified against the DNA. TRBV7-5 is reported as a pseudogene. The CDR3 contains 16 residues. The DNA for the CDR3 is TGTGCCAGAAGCCCTCGACTAGCGGGGTCCACAGATACGCAGTATTTT. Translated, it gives CARSPRLAGSTDTQYF.

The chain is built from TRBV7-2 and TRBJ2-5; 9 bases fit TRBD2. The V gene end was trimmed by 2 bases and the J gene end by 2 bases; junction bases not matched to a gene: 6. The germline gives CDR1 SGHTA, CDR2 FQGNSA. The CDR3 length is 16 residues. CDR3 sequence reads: CASSLIVSGGQETQYF. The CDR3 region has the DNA TGTGCCAGCAGCTTAATCGTTAGCGGGGGACAAGAGACCCAGTACTTC.

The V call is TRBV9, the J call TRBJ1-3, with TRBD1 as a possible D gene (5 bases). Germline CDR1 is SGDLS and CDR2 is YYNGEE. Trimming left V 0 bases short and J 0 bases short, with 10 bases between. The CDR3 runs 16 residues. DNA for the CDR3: TGTGCCAGCAGCGTAGGGAGGGGCGTCTCTGGAAACACCATATATTTT. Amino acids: CASSVGRGVSGNTIYF.

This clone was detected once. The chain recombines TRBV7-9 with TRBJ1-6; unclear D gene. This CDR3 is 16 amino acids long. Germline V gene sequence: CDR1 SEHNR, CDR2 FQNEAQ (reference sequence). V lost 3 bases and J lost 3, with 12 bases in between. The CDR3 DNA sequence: TGTGCCAGCAGCTTGGGCCAGCTCGTCTATAATTCACCCCTCCACTTT. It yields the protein CASSLGQLVYNSPLHF.

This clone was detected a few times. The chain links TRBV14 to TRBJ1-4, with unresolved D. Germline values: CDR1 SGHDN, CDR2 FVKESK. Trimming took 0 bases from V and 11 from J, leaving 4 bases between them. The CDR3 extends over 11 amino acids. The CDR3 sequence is CASSQERKLFF. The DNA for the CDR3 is TGTGCCAGCAGCCAAGAGCGGAAACTGTTTTTT. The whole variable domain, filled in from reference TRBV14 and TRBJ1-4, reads EAGVTQFPSHSVIEKGQTVTLRCDPISGHDNLYWYRRVMGKEIKFLLHFVKESKQDESGMPNNRFLAERTGGTYSTLKVQPAELEDSGVYFCASSQERKLFFGSGTQLSVL.

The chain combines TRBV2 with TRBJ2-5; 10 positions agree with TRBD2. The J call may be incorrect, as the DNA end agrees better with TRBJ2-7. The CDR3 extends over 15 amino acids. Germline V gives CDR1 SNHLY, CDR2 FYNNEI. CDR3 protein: CASSATSGNGYEQYF. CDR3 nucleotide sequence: TGTGCCAGCAGTGCAACTAGCGGGAATGGGTACGAGCAGTACTTC.

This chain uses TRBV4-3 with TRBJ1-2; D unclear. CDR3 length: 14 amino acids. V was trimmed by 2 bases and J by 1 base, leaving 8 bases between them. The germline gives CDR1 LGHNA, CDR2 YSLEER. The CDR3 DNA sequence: TGCGCCAGCAGCCAAACGGTTTTTAACTATGGCTACACCTTC. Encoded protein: CASSQTVFNYGYTF.